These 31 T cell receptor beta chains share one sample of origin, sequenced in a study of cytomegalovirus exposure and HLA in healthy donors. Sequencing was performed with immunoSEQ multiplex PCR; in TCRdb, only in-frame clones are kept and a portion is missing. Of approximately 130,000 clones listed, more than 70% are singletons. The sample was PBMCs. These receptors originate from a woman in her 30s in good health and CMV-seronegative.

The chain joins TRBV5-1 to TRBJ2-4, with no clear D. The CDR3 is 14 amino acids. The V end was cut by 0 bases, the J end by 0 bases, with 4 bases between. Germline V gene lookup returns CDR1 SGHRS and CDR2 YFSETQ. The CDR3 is CASSLGLAKNIQYF. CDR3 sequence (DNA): TGCGCCAGCAGCTTGGGACTAGCCAAAAACATTCAGTACTTC. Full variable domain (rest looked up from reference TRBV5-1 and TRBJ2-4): KAGVTQTPRYLIKTRGQQVTLSCSPISGHRSVSWYQQTPGQGLQFLFEYFSETQRNKGNFPGRFSGRQFSNSRSEMNVSTLELGDSALYLCASSLGLAKNIQYFGAGTRLSVL.

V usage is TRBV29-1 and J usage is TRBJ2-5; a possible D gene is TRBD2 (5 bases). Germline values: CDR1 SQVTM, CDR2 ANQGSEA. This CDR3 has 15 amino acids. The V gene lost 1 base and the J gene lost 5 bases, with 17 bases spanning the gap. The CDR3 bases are TGCAGCGTTGAAGCTCGGCGGCGGGTGGGGGAGACCCAGTACTTC. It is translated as CSVEARRRVGETQYF.

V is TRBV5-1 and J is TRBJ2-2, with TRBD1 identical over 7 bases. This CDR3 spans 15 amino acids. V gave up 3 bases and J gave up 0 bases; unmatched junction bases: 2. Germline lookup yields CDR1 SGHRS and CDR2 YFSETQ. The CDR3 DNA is TGCGCCAGCAGCTGGGACAGCTCGAACACCGGGGAGCTGTTTTTT. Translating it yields CASSWDSSNTGELFF. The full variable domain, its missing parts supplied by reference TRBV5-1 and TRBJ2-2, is KAGVTQTPRYLIKTRGQQVTLSCSPISGHRSVSWYQQTPGQGLQFLFEYFSETQRNKGNFPGRFSGRQFSNSRSEMNVSTLELGDSALYLCASSWDSSNTGELFFGEGSRLTVL.

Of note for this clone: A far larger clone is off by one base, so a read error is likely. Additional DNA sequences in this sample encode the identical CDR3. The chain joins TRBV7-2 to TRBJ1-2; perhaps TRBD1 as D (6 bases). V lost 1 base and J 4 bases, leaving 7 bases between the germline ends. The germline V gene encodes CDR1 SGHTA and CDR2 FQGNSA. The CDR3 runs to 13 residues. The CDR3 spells CASSLGGGYGYTF. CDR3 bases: TGTGCCAGCAGCTTAGGAGGGGGCTATGGCTACACCTTC.

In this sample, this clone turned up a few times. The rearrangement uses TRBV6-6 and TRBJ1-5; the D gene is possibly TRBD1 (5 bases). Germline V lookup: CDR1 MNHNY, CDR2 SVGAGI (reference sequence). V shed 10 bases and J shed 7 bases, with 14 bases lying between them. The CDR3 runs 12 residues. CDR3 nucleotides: TGTGCCACCCAGGGATCCTGGCAGCCCCAGCATTTT. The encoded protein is CATQGSWQPQHF.

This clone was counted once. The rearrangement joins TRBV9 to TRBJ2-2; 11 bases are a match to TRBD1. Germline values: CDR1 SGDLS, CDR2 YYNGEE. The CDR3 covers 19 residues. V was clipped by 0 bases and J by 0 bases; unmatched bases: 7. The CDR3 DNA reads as TGTGCCAGCAGCGTAGCCCTTGGGGGACAGGGGGCGAACACCGGGGAGCTGTTTTTT. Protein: CASSVALGGQGANTGELFF.

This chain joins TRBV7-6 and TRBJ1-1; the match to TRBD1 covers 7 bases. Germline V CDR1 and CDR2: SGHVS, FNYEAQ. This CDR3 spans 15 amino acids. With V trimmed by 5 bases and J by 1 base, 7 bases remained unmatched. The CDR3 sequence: CASSPTGRTNTEAFF. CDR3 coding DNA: TGTGCCAGCAGCCCGACAGGGAGAACGAACACTGAAGCTTTCTTT.

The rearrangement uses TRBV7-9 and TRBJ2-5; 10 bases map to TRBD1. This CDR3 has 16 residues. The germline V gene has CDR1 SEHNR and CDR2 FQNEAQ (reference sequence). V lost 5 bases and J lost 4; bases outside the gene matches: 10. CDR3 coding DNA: TGTGCCAGCAGCCTATGGACAGGGGGGGAGCGAGAGACCCAGTACTTC. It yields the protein CASSLWTGGERETQYF. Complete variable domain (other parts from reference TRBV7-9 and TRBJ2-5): DTGVSQNPRHKITKRGQNVTFRCDPISEHNRLYWYRQTLGQGPEFLTYFQNEAQLEKSRLLSDRFSAERPKGSFSTLEIQRTEQGDSAMYLCASSLWTGGERETQYFGPGTRLLVL.

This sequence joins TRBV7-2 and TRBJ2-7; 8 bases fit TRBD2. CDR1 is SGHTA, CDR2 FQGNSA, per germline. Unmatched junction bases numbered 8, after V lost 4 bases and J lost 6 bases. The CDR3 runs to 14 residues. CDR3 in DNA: TGTGCCAGCAGCTCCCTGCGGGGGGTCGGCGAGCAGTACTTC. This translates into CASSSLRGVGEQYF. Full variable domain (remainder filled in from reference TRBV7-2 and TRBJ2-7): GAGVSQSPSNKVTEKGKDVELRCDPISGHTALYWYRQSLGQGLEFLIYFQGNSAPDKSGLPSDRFSAERTGGSVSTLTIQRTQQEDSAVYLCASSSLRGVGEQYFGPGTRLTVT.

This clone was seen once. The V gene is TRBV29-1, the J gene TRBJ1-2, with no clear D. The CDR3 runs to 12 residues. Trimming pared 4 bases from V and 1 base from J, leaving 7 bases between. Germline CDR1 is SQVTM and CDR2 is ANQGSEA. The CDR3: CSVVRGNYGYTF. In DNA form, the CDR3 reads TGCAGCGTTGTTCGGGGTAACTATGGCTACACCTTC.

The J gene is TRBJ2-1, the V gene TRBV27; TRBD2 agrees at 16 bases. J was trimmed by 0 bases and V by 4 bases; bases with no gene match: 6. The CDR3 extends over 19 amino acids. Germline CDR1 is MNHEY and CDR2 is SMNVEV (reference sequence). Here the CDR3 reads CASSWGLAGGKLSYNEQFF. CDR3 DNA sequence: TGTGCCAGCAGTTGGGGACTAGCGGGGGGGAAACTCTCCTACAATGAGCAGTTCTTC.

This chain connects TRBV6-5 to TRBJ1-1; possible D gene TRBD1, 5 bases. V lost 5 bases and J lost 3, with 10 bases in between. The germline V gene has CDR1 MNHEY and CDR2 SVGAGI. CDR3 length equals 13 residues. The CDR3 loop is CASSQQVYTEAFF. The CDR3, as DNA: TGTGCCAGCAGTCAACAGGTTTACACTGAAGCTTTCTTT.

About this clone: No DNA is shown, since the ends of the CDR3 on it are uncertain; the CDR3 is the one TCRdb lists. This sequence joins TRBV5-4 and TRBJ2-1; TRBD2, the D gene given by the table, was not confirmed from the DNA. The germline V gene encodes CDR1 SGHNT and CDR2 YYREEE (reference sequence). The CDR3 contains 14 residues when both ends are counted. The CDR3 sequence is CASSLEVAGGSRFF.

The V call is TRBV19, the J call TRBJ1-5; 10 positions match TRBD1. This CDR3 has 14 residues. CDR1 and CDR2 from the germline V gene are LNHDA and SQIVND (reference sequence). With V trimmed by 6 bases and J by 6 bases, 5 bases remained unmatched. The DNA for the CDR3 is TGTGCCAGTAGCGACAGGGGGCAGGGTCAGCCCCAGCATTTT. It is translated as CASSDRGQGQPQHF. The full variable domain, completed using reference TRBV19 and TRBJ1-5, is DGGITQSPKYLFRKEGQNVTLSCEQNLNHDAMYWYRQDPGQGLRLIYYSQIVNDFQKGDIAEGYSVSREKKESFPLTVTSAQKNPTAFYLCASSDRGQGQPQHFGDGTRLSIL.

For the CDR3, the DNA is TGCGCCAGCAGCCAAGCTTACACCCCAGAAAAACTGTTTTTT. Protein sequence: CASSQAYTPEKLFF. This rearrangement joins TRBV4-1 to TRBJ1-4, with D unclear. Germline lookup yields CDR1 MGHRA and CDR2 YSYEKL. The CDR3 is made up of 14 amino acids. V was cut by 1 base and J by 8 bases, with 11 bases left in between.

The CDR3 spells CASGLFPPLTEAFF. The CDR3 DNA follows: TGTGCTAGTGGTTTGTTTCCCCCCCTCACTGAAGCTTTCTTT. The genes are TRBV12-5 and TRBJ1-1, with D unclear. The CDR3 is 14 residues long. The V and J ends lost 2 bases and 4 bases respectively, with 11 bases between them. The V gene's germline CDR1 is LGHNT and CDR2 FRNRAP.

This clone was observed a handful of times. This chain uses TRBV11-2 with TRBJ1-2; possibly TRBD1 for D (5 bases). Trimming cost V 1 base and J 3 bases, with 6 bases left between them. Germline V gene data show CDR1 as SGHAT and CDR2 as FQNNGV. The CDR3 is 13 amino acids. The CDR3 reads CASSLAGYYGYTF. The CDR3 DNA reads TGTGCCAGCAGCTTAGCAGGGTACTATGGCTACACCTTC.

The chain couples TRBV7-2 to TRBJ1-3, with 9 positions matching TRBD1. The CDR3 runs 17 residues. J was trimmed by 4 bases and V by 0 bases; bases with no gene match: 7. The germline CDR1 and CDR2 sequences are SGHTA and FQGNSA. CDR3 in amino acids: CASSLAGQGVFGNTIYF. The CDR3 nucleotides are TGTGCCAGCAGCTTAGCGGGACAGGGAGTTTTCGGAAACACCATATATTTT.

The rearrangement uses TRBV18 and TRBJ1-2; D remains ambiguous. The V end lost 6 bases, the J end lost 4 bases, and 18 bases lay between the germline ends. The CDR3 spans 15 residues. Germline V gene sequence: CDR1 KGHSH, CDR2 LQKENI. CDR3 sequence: CASSPLWEGTYGYTF. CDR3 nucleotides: TGTGCCAGCTCCCCATTGTGGGAGGGAACCTATGGCTACACCTTC.

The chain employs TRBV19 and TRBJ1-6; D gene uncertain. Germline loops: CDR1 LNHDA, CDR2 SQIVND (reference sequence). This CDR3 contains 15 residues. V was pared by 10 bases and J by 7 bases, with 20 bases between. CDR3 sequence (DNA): TGTGCCACCCGAGACGGGTCTCAACGGAATTCACCCCTCCACTTT. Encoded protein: CATRDGSQRNSPLHF.

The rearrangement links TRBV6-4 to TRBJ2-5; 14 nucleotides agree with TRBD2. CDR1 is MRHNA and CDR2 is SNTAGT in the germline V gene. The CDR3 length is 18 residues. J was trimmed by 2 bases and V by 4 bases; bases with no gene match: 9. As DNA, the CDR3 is TGTGCCAGCAGTGTTAGGACTAGCGGGGGGTCCTATCAAGAGACCCAGTACTTC. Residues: CASSVRTSGGSYQETQYF.

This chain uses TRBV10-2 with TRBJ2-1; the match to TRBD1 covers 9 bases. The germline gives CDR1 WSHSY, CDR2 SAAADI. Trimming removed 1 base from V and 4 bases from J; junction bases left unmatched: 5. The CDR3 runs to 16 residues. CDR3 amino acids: CASSEWGTGKYNEQFF. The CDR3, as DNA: TGCGCCAGCAGTGAGTGGGGGACAGGGAAATACAATGAGCAGTTCTTC.

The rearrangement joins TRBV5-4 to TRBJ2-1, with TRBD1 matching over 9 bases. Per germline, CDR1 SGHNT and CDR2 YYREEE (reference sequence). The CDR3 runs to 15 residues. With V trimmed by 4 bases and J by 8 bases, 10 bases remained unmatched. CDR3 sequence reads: CASSAPGQGRDEQFF. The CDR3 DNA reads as TGTGCCAGCAGCGCACCGGGACAGGGTAGGGATGAGCAGTTCTTC.

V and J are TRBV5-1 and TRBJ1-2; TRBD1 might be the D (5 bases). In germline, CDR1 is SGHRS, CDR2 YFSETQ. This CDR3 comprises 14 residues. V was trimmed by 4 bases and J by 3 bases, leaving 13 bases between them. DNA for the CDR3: TGCGCCAGCAGCATCCACGGGGGAGACTATGGCTACACCTTC. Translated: CASSIHGGDYGYTF.

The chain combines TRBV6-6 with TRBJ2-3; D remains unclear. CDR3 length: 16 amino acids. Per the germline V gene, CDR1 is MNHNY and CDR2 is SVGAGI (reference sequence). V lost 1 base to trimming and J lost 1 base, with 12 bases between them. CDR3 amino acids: CASSYLARVGTDTQYF. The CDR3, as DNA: TGTGCCAGCAGTTACTTGGCCCGGGTGGGCACAGATACGCAGTATTTT.

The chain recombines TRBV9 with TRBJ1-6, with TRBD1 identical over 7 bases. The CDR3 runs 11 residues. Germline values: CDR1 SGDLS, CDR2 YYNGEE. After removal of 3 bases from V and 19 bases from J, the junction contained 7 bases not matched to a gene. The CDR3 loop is CASSGDQGVHF. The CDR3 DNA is TGTGCCAGCAGCGGGGATCAGGGGGTTCACTTT.

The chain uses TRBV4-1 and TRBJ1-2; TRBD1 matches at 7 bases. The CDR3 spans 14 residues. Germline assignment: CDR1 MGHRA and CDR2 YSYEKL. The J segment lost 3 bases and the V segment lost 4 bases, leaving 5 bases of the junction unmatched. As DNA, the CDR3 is TGCGCCAGCAGCCCGGTTGGGACAGACTATGGCTACACCTTC. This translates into CASSPVGTDYGYTF.

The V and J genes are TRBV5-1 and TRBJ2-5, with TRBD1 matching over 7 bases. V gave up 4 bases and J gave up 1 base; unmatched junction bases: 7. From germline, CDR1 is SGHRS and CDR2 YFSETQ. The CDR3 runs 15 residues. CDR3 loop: CASSRDSFTQETQYF. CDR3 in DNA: TGCGCCAGCAGCCGGGACAGTTTCACCCAAGAGACCCAGTACTTC.

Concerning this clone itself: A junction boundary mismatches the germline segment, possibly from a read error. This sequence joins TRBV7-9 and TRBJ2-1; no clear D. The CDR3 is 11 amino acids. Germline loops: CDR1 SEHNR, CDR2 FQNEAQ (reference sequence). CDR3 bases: TGTGCCAGCAGCTTAGTAGTATTGGTGATCTTC. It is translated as CASSLVVLVIF.

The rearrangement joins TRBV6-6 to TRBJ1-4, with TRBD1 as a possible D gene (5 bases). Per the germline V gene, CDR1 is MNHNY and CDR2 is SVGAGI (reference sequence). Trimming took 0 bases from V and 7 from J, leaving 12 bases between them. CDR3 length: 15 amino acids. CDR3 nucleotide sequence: TGTGCCAGCAGTTACTCGGAGTTGGGGGGTGAAAAACTGTTTTTT. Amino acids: CASSYSELGGEKLFF.

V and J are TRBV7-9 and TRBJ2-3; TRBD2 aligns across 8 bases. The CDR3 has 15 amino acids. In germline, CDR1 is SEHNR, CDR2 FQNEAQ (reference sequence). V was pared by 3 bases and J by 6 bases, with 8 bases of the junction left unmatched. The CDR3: CASSLYAGGMDTQYF. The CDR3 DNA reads TGTGCCAGCAGCTTGTACGCGGGGGGAATGGATACGCAGTATTTT.